This passage covers 21 T cell receptor beta chains from one sample sequenced in a study of prognosis after radiotherapy for stage I lung cancer. Two rounds of multiplex PCR amplified TCR beta CDR3 from genomic DNA. Amplification during the initial PCR round employed primers specific to each TRBV and TRBJ gene. In TCRdb, the multiplex PCR reads were re-called with MiXCR into one record per CDR3 protein. This sample has roughly 38,000 distinct CDR3 sequences; around a quarter occur once, and the top ten carry 20% to 25%. Source: PBMCs, taken before or after stereotactic body radiation therapy (not recorded which). The source of these receptors is a donor over 45 with non-small cell lung cancer.

This chain links TRBV11-2 with TRBJ2-2; D remains unclear. Trimming cost V 2 bases and J 8 bases, with 18 bases left between them. This CDR3 has 16 residues. Per the germline V gene, CDR1 is SGHAT and CDR2 is FQNNGV. CDR3 loop: CASSLMDGLTPGELFF. In DNA, the CDR3 is TGTGCCAGCAGCTTAATGGATGGCCTGACGCCAGGGGAGCTGTTTTTT.

This clonotype came up once. A far bigger clonotype differs at one base, so this is likely a read error. The V and J genes are TRBV6-8 and TRBJ2-7; D ambiguous. The CDR3 loop spans 12 amino acids. The V and J ends lost 2 bases and 3 bases respectively, with 5 bases between them. In germline, CDR1 is MNHGY, CDR2 SAAAGT. The CDR3 loop is CASSYDNYEQYF. The CDR3 DNA sequence: TGTGCCAGCAGTTACGACAACTACGAGCAGTACTTC.

This clonotype was picked up many times. V usage is TRBV3-1 and J usage is TRBJ1-1; perhaps TRBD1 as D (5 bases). The CDR3 extends over 15 amino acids. The germline V gene encodes CDR1 LGHDT and CDR2 YNNKEL (reference sequence). Trimming removed 4 bases from V and 4 bases from J, with 16 bases in between. The CDR3 DNA reads TGTGCCAGCAGCCCTGGCGTAGGGGTGGGCACTGAAGCTTTCTTT. This encodes CASSPGVGVGTEAFF. Based on the CDR3 plus reference TRBV3-1 and TRBJ1-1, the full variable domain is DTAVSQTPKYLVTQMGNDKSIKCEQNLGHDTMYWYKQDSKKFLKIMFSYNNKELIINETVPNRFSPKSPDKAHLNLHINSLELGDSAVYFCASSPGVGVGTEAFFGQGTRLTVV.

A note on this clonotype: Possible read error: a much larger clone is one base away. The chain combines TRBV6-2 or TRBV6-3 with TRBJ2-5; 7 nucleotides agree with TRBD1. The CDR3 runs 15 residues. The germline V gene has CDR1 MNHEY and CDR2 SVGEGT. The CDR3 bases are TGTGCCAGCAGGCCCCCGACAGGGTGGTTAGAGACCAAGTACTTC. Translated, it gives CASRPPTGWLETKYF.

In its sample, this clonotype was seen many times. V and J are TRBV6-5 and TRBJ1-1; D call uncertain. The CDR3 extends over 15 amino acids. Trimming cost V 6 bases and J 1 base, with 15 bases left between them. Germline CDR1 and CDR2: MNHEY and SVGAGI. As DNA, the CDR3 is TGTGCCAGCAGCTACCGTCGAGCCCCGAACACTGAAGCTTTCTTT. It is translated as CASSYRRAPNTEAFF.

This clonotype has at least ten counts. This sequence joins TRBV20-1 and TRBJ2-3; no firm D call. Trimming shortened V by 7 bases and J by 6 bases, and 8 bases separated the two germline ends. The CDR3 has 10 residues. CDR1 is DFQATT and CDR2 is SNEGSKA in the germline V gene (reference sequence). The CDR3 sequence is CSGLADTQYF. Written as DNA, the CDR3 is TGCAGTGGGTTGGCGGATACGCAGTATTTT.

The chain combines TRBV2 with TRBJ2-5; 9 nucleotides match TRBD2. The germline CDR1 and CDR2 sequences are SNHLY and FYNNEI. V shed 4 bases, J shed 5 bases, and the junction held 2 bases outside the gene matches. The CDR3 extends over 13 amino acids. CDR3 DNA: TGTGCCAGCAGTGGGACTAGCGCGGAGACCCAGTACTTC. Translation gives CASSGTSAETQYF.

This clonotype has at least ten counts. The chain couples TRBV28 to TRBJ2-7; 7 nucleotides agree with TRBD1. The V and J ends lost 5 bases and 7 bases, in that order; junction bases with no gene match: 14. The CDR3 is made up of 15 amino acids. CDR1 is MDHEN, CDR2 SYDVKM, per germline. CDR3 in DNA: TGTGCCAGCAGTAAACTGAGACAGGGCGTGGGGGAGCAGTACTTC. This gives the protein CASSKLRQGVGEQYF.

In this sample, this clonotype turned up a few times. The chain uses TRBV29-1 and TRBJ1-1; no reliable D call. The germline V gene encodes CDR1 SQVTM and CDR2 ANQGSEA. The CDR3 covers 10 residues. V was clipped by 5 bases and J by 4 bases, with 5 bases between them. The CDR3 bases are TGCAGCGTTACTGGCACTGAAGCTTTCTTT. It yields the protein CSVTGTEAFF.

This clonotype was observed at least ten times. This chain uses TRBV3-1 with TRBJ2-3; 7 nucleotides align to TRBD2. V was clipped by 4 bases and J by 3 bases; unmatched bases: 7. CDR1 and CDR2 from the germline V gene are LGHDT and YNNKEL (reference sequence). This CDR3 spans 15 amino acids. The CDR3 DNA sequence: TGTGCCAGCAGCCCTTTAGCGGGTGTGACAGATACGCAGTATTTT. Its translation is CASSPLAGVTDTQYF.

Comments on this clonotype: This likely stems from a read error, as it lies one base from a far larger clone. The chain is built from TRBV6-4 and TRBJ1-2, with a weak D call TRBD1 (5 bases). This CDR3 has 12 residues. CDR1 and CDR2 (germline): MRHNA, SNTAGT. Trimming removed 6 bases at V and 6 bases at J, with 11 bases between. For the CDR3, the DNA is TGTGCCAGCAGCGAACCGGGGGATGGCTACACCTTC. It yields the protein CASSEPGDGYTF.

The table lists this clonotype with many counts. The rearrangement joins TRBV19 to TRBJ1-5; D perhaps matches TRBD1 (6 bases). CDR1 is LNHDA, CDR2 SQIVND, per germline (reference sequence). CDR3 length: 13 amino acids. V shed 6 bases and J shed 6 bases, with 12 bases lying between them. CDR3 loop: CASSETGSQPQHF. The CDR3 bases are TGTGCCAGTAGCGAGACAGGAAGTCAGCCCCAGCATTTT.

On this clonotype: A read error may be the cause here, since a much bigger clone is one base away. The CDR3 DNA follows: TGTGCCAGAAGCCGCGAGCTACAGGGGTCTGGAAACACCATATATTTT. Amino acid sequence: CARSRELQGSGNTIYF. The rearrangement joins TRBV7-2 to TRBJ1-3; 7 bases fit TRBD1. CDR3 length: 16 amino acids. The ends lost 9 bases at V and 1 base at J; junction bases unmatched: 12. Germline assignment: CDR1 SGHTA and CDR2 FQGNSA.

Many counts were recorded for this clonotype. This CDR3 is CASSPRQSETQYF. CDR3 coding DNA: TGTGCCAGCTCACCCCGCCAGTCAGAGACCCAGTACTTC. The chain employs TRBV18 and TRBJ2-5; D call uncertain. The V end was cut by 3 bases, the J end by 4 bases, with 9 bases between. Germline CDR1 KGHSH, CDR2 LQKENI. There are 13 residues in the CDR3.

At least ten counts were recorded for this clonotype. The V and J genes are TRBV6-1 and TRBJ2-2; 7 bases agree with TRBD1. This CDR3 contains 15 residues. V trimming: 7 bases; J trimming: 3 bases; junction bases outside the gene matches: 8. The germline V gene has CDR1 MNHNS and CDR2 SASEGT. CDR3 DNA: TGTGCCAGCAATGTGGGGGACAGTCACACCGGGGAGCTGTTTTTT. Protein product: CASNVGDSHTGELFF.

This clonotype was detected ten times or more. V usage is TRBV19 and J usage is TRBJ1-1; D possibly corresponds to TRBD1 (6 bases). Germline CDR1 and CDR2: LNHDA and SQIVND (reference sequence). The CDR3 is 18 amino acids. The germline V and J ends were trimmed by 7 bases and 0 bases, with 24 bases remaining between them. Here the CDR3 DNA reads TGTGCCAGTACCCCTGACGAGGGGGGCGCAGTTTTGAACACTGAAGCTTTCTTT. Its protein product is CASTPDEGGAVLNTEAFF.

This clonotype occurred many times. The genes are TRBV7-8 and TRBJ1-4; D is ambiguous. CDR1 SGHVS and CDR2 FQNEAQ come from the germline V gene. The CDR3 extends over 15 amino acids. The germline V and J ends were trimmed by 5 bases and 0 bases, with 10 bases remaining between them. The CDR3 here is CASSERIATNEKLFF. The CDR3 coding sequence is TGTGCCAGCAGCGAACGGATCGCAACTAATGAAAAACTGTTTTTT.

This chain uses TRBV5-6 with TRBJ1-2, with 7 nucleotides matching TRBD1. CDR1 SGHDT and CDR2 YYEEEE come from the germline V gene. V dropped 0 bases and J dropped 2; count of bases not matched to a gene: 10. The CDR3 sequence is 17 residues long. In DNA, the CDR3 is TGTGCCAGCAGCTTGGATGGGGACAGCGGCTCGAACTATGGCTACACCTTC. The encoded protein is CASSLDGDSGSNYGYTF.

This clonotype was observed many times. The CDR3 is CASSPSGRAEDTQYF. DNA of the CDR3: TGTGCCAGCAGCCCAAGCGGGAGGGCCGAAGATACGCAGTATTTT. This chain links TRBV5-6 with TRBJ2-3, with 10 bases aligning to TRBD2. Germline V gene data show CDR1 as SGHDT and CDR2 as YYEEEE. The trim removed 4 bases at V and 5 bases at J, leaving 7 bases unmatched. The CDR3 loop spans 15 amino acids.

The chain has TRBV28 and TRBJ2-7; TRBD2 matches at 13 bases. The ends lost 7 bases at V and 5 bases at J; junction bases unmatched: 5. This CDR3 spans 14 amino acids. Germline V gives CDR1 MDHEN, CDR2 SYDVKM. The CDR3 loop reads CASTSGTSGNEQYF. The CDR3, as DNA: TGTGCCAGCACTTCCGGGACTAGCGGGAACGAGCAGTACTTC.

This clonotype was detected many times. The chain couples TRBV30 to TRBJ2-1; D remains ambiguous. Trimming left V 1 base short and J 7 bases short, with 14 bases between. This CDR3 has 14 amino acids. In germline, CDR1 is GTSNPN, CDR2 SVGIG (reference sequence). CDR3 sequence reads: CAWSGRVPGNEQFF. As DNA, the CDR3 is TGTGCCTGGAGTGGACGCGTACCCGGGAATGAGCAGTTCTTC.